This entry features one T cell receptor beta chain sequence. The CDR3 has 15 residues. The V gene end was trimmed by 1 base and the J gene end by 2 bases; junction bases not matched to a gene: 2. Germline CDR1 SGHAT, CDR2 FQNNGV. The data were obtained in a study of TIL therapy for anti-PD-1-resistant metastatic lung cancer. About the research overall: Tumors were harvested before any PD-1/PD-L1 blockade. Median patient age was 54, ranging 38-75 years.

Sequencing used immunoSEQ v3. Each library reached roughly 1.9 million read pairs, or 5-6 million at deep level. Assay: immunoSEQ multiplex PCR; the TCRdb copy retains only in-frame clones and omits some. The sample lists more than 50,000 clones, about nine tenths occurring once. Time point indicated: pre-treatment sample, taken before nivolumab and TIL therapy. Stage 4 NSCLC adults joined between late 2017 and January 2020. Sequenced material: blood, taken at baseline. This clonotype was sampled from a person aged 25-80 years with non-small cell lung cancer. The V and J genes are TRBV11-2 and TRBJ2-7, with 10 positions matching TRBD1. CDR3 nucleotides: TGTGCCAGCAGCTTAGCCGGGACAGGGGCCTACGAGCAGTACTTC. Amino acid sequence: CASSLAGTGAYEQYF.